These 13 T cell receptor beta chains came from one sample sequenced in a study of CD8 T cells in ankylosing spondylitis. Whole-study results and caveats: Apparently characteristic of ankylosing spondylitis blood was a TCR beta motif (fewer than ten highly homologous variants).

The antigens for these receptors are not known. Each CDR3 protein gets one entry after TCRdb re-called the 5' RACE reads with MiXCR. The table records hundreds of thousands of distinct CDR3 sequences, approximately 26% of them present only once. The sequencing sample was made of blood, either unsorted or a sorted T cell fraction (not recorded which). The receptors here all came from a male donor with ankylosing spondylitis.

This rearrangement joins TRBV20-1 to TRBJ2-3, with unresolved D. Germline CDR1 and CDR2: DFQATT and SNEGSKA (reference sequence). The CDR3 runs to 12 residues. Deletions cut 3 bases from V and 0 bases from J, with 4 bases between. The CDR3 nucleotides read TGCAGTGCTAGTGATAGCACAGATACGCAGTATTTT. Its translation: CSASDSTDTQYF.

The rearrangement uses TRBV12-3 or TRBV12-4 and TRBJ1-3; 8 positions match TRBD1. The CDR3 consists of 14 residues. Trimming at V came to 4 bases and at J to 5 bases, leaving 4 bases not matched to a gene. The CDR3 nucleotides read TGTGCCAGCAGTTCGGACAGGGATAGAAACACCATATATTTT. Translation: CASSSDRDRNTIYF.

This clonotype was observed a few times. CDR3 bases: TGTGCCAGCAGCTTAGATCGGCTCGAGCAGTACGTC. Translating gives CASSLDRLEQYV. The chain links TRBV11-2 to TRBJ2-7, with unresolved D. Germline assignment: CDR1 SGHAT and CDR2 FQNNGV. V lost 0 bases and J lost 6, with 6 bases in between. The CDR3 is 12 amino acids.

The chain couples TRBV20-1 to TRBJ1-2; TRBD1 is a possible D gene (5 bases). Germline lookup yields CDR1 DFQATT and CDR2 SNEGSKA (reference sequence). The germline V and J ends were trimmed by 6 bases and 4 bases, with 12 bases remaining between them. The CDR3 has 12 amino acids. CDR3 DNA: TGCAGTGCCGTCAGGGACCCCTATGGCTACACCTTC. It is translated as CSAVRDPYGYTF.

This chain links TRBV19 with TRBJ2-4; D possibly uses TRBD1 or TRBD2 (6 bases each). This CDR3 comprises 16 residues. The germline V gene has CDR1 LNHDA and CDR2 SQIVND (reference sequence). Deletions cut 1 base from V and 2 bases from J, with 12 bases between. In DNA, the CDR3 is TGTGCCAGTAGTATAGGAGGGGGGAAGACCAAAAACATTCAGTACTTC. Translation gives CASSIGGGKTKNIQYF.

Remarks on this clonotype: Because the CDR3 is missing its conserved closing phenylalanine or tryptophan, this is likely a read error. The chain links TRBV25-1 to TRBJ2-2, with D unclear. CDR1 is MGHDK, CDR2 SYGVNS, per germline. The CDR3 loop spans 15 amino acids. Trimming pared 3 bases from V and 3 bases from J, leaving 11 bases between. CDR3 nucleotides: TGTGCCAGCAGTGATCTCCGACCTCACACCGGGGAGCTGTTTTTA. This encodes CASSDLRPHTGELFL.

The chain joins TRBV7-9 to TRBJ2-5; D is ambiguous. CDR3 length equals 12 residues. Germline V gene lookup returns CDR1 SEHNR and CDR2 FQNEAQ (reference sequence). Trimming cost V 5 bases and J 5 bases, with 9 bases left between them. This chain's CDR3 is CASSPNLETQYF. The CDR3 coding sequence is TGTGCCAGCAGCCCTAATTTGGAGACCCAGTACTTC.

This clonotype was detected only a few times. The rearrangement joins TRBV5-1 to TRBJ1-3; D unresolved. V was clipped by 4 bases and J by 3 bases, with 17 bases between them. The CDR3 is made up of 16 amino acids. Germline loops: CDR1 SGHRS, CDR2 YFSETQ. This CDR3 is CASSPVPGPLGNTIYF. CDR3 in DNA: TGCGCCAGCAGCCCGGTCCCAGGTCCTCTTGGAAACACCATATATTTT.

This rearrangement joins TRBV9 to TRBJ2-2; the D gene is possibly TRBD1 (6 bases). Trimming pared 2 bases from V and 3 bases from J, leaving 8 bases between. The CDR3 loop spans 14 amino acids. Germline V gene lookup returns CDR1 SGDLS and CDR2 YYNGEE. CDR3 DNA: TGTGCCAGCAGCGTTACAGGGCACACCGGGGAGCTGTTTTTT. It is translated as CASSVTGHTGELFF.

V and J are TRBV7-8 and TRBJ2-3, with TRBD2 as a possible D gene (5 bases). The CDR3 consists of 12 residues. Looked up from germline, CDR1 is SGHVS and CDR2 is FQNEAQ. V was pared by 1 base and J by 10 bases, with 9 bases between. In nucleotides, the CDR3 is TGTGCCAGCAGCTTAGAACGGGGTGCGCAGTATTTT. Protein product: CASSLERGAQYF.

V is TRBV11-2 and J is TRBJ2-7; a weak D match, TRBD2 (6 bases). The CDR3 is 15 residues long. Deletions cut 2 bases from V and 1 base from J, with 12 bases between. Germline V gene sequence: CDR1 SGHAT, CDR2 FQNNGV. The chain's CDR3 is CASSLNLGRSYEQYF. The CDR3 region has the DNA TGTGCCAGCAGCTTAAATCTTGGGAGGTCCTACGAGCAGTACTTC.

The chain recombines TRBV29-1 with TRBJ1-3; D call uncertain. CDR3 size: 12 residues. V shed 6 bases and J shed 0 bases, with 6 bases lying between them. CDR1 is SQVTM, CDR2 ANQGSEA, per germline. The chain's CDR3 is CSVQTSGNTIYF. DNA of the CDR3: TGCAGCGTGCAGACCTCTGGAAACACCATATATTTT.

This clonotype was recorded at least ten times. The rearrangement uses TRBV20-1 and TRBJ1-1; 10 bases are a match to TRBD1. This CDR3 comprises 15 residues. Germline loops: CDR1 DFQATT, CDR2 SNEGSKA (reference sequence). V lost 1 base to trimming and J lost 4 bases; unmatched junction nucleotides: 6. CDR3 sequence: CSARGPGQGTTEAFF. CDR3 nucleotides: TGCAGTGCTAGAGGTCCGGGACAGGGGACCACTGAAGCTTTCTTT.